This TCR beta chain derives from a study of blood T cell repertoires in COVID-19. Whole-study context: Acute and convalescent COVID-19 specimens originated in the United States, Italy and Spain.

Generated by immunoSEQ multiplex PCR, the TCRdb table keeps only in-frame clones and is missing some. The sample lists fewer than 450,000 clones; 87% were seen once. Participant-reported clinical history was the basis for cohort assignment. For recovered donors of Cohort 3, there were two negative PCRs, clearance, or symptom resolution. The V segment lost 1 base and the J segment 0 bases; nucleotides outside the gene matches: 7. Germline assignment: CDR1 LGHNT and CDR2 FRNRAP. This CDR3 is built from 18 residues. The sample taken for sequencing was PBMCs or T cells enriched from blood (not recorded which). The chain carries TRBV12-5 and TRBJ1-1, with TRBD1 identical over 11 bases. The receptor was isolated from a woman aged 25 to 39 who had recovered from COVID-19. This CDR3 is CASGLGIRTGGMNTEAFF. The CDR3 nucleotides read TGTGCTAGTGGTTTGGGGATTAGGACAGGGGGCATGAACACTGAAGCTTTCTTT.